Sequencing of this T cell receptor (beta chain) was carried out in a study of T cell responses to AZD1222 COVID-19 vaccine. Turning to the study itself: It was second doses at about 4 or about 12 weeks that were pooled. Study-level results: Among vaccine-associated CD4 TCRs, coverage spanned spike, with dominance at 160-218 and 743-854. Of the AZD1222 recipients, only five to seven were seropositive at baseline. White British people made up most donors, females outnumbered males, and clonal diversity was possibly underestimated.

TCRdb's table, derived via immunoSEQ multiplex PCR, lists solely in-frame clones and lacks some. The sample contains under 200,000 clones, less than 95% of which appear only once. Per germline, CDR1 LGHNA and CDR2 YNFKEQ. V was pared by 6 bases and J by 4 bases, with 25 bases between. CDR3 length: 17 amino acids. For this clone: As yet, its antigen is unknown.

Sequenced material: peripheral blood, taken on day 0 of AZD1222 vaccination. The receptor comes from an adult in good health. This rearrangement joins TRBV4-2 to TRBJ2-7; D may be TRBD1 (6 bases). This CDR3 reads CASSIGGGSAMGYEQYF. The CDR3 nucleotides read TGTGCCAGCAGTATTGGGGGCGGATCCGCTATGGGGTACGAGCAGTACTTC.